This T cell receptor (beta chain) was sequenced during a study of tumor-infiltrating lymphocytes in primary liver carcinoma. Study context: Between roughly 4.2 and 10 cm across, the tumors were all of stage T1-T3 N0M0. General study results and limits: Tumor-blood pairs (like tumor-adjacent pairs) overlapped less than tumor region pairs did.

Using a constant-region primer together with ProtoScript II reverse transcriptase, TCR beta cDNA was made from roughly 540 ng of total RNA. Each TCR beta library was derived from three nested multiplex PCR rounds that employed slightly modified ARM-PCR. The first two PCR rounds, roughly 10 cycles each, used TRBV1-TRBV30 forward primers and a C-beta reverse primer. MiXCR, run by TCRdb on the multiplex PCR reads, gives a single entry per CDR3 protein. This sample carries over 250,000 distinct CDR3 sequences, almost 60% of them seen once, and the ten largest clones take about 15%. The length of the CDR3 is 19 residues. This clonotype was seen only a few times. Its antigen is undetermined. Unsorted whole blood supplied the blood RNA, and germline DNA was isolated too. None of the patients had received treatment, and all had chronic HBV infection. Before any surgery took place, four milliliters of peripheral blood were collected.

This clonotype was obtained from a woman aged 25 to 39 with primary liver carcinoma and hepatitis B virus infection. Sequencing was carried out using peripheral blood. The chain recombines TRBV12-2 with TRBJ2-7; TRBD2, as called in the table, went unchecked against the DNA. TRBV12-2 is labeled a pseudogene. The CDR3 DNA follows: TGTGCAAGTCGCTTAGTCAATCTAGCGGAAGAGTCGGCGGGCTACGAGCAGTACTTC. Encoded protein: CASRLVNLAEESAGYEQYF.